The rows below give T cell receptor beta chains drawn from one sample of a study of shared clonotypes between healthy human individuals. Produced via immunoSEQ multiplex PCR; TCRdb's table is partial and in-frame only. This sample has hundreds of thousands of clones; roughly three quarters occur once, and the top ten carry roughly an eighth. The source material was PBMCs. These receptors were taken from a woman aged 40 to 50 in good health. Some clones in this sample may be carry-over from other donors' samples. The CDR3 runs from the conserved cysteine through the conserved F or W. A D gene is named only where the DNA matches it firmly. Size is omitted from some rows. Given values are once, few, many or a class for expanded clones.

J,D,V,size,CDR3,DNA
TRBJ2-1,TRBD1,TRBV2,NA,CASSSGTGSGNEQFF,TGTGCCAGCAGTTCCGGGACAGGGTCAGGCAATGAGCAGTTCTTC
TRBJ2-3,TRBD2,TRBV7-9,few,CASSIRSGDYTDTQYF,TGTGCCAGCAGTATCAGGAGCGGGGACTACACAGATACGCAGTATTTT
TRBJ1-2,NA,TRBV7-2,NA,CASSAGTYGYTF,TGTGCCAGCTCCGCGGGGACCTATGGCTACACCTTC
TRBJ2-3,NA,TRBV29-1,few,CSVEGASSYTQYF,TGCAGCGTTGAAGGGGCGAGCAGTTATACGCAGTATTTT
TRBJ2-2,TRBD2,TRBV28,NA,CASSVLAGPNTGELFF,TGTGCCAGCAGTGTCCTAGCGGGGCCGAACACCGGGGAGCTGTTTTTT
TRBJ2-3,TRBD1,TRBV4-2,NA,CASSQGEGQGSTDTQYF,TGTGCCAGCAGCCAAGGCGAGGGACAGGGGAGCACAGATACGCAGTATTTT
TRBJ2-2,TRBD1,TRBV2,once,CASSEAGGSTGELFF,TGTGCCAGCAGTGAGGCAGGGGGCAGCACCGGGGAGCTGTTTTTT
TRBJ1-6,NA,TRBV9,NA,CASSVGVSGVSPLHF,TGTGCCAGCAGCGTAGGGGTTAGCGGTGTTTCACCCCTCCACTTT
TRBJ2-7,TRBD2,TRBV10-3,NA,CAISTGLAGDDEQYF,TGTGCCATCAGTACCGGACTAGCGGGAGACGACGAGCAGTACTTC
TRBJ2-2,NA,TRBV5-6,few,CASSLVGKDTGELFF,TGTGCCAGCAGCTTGGTAGGGAAAGACACCGGGGAGCTGTTTTTT
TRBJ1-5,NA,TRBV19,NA,CASSLTATATHQPQHF,TGTGCCAGTAGTCTGACAGCAACCGCGACGCATCAGCCCCAGCATTTT
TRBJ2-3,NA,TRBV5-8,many,CASSPGSGSTDTQYF,TGTGCCAGCAGCCCCGGAAGCGGGAGCACAGATACGCAGTATTTT
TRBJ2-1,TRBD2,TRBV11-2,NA,CASTLIQWEGQFF,TGTGCCAGCACCCTAATACAATGGGAGGGGCAGTTCTTC
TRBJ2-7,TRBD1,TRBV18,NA,CASSPGTGASYEQYF,TGTGCCAGCTCACCGGGGACAGGGGCCTCCTACGAGCAGTACTTC
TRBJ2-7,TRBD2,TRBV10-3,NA,CAISEGTSRGYEQYF,TGTGCCATCAGTGAGGGGACGTCGCGGGGGTACGAGCAGTACTTC
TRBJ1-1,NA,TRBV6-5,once,CASSSEAFF,TGTGCCAGCAGTTCTGAAGCTTTCTTT
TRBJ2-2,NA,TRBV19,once,CASSIIRDTGELFF,TGTGCCAGTAGTATCATCAGGGATACCGGGGAGCTGTTTTTT
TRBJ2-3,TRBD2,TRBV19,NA,CASSRLAGNTDTQYF,TGTGCCAGTAGTAGACTAGCGGGGAACACAGATACGCAGTATTTT
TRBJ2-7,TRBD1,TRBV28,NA,CASSSGQGSEQYF,TGTGCCAGCAGTTCCGGACAGGGTAGCGAGCAGTACTTC
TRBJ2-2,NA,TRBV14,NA,CASSQDRQRRYTGELFF,TGTGCCAGCAGCCAAGATAGACAGCGGCGATACACCGGGGAGCTGTTTTTT
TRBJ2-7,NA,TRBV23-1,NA,CASSQSWHYTYEQYF,TGCGCCAGCAGTCAATCGTGGCACTACACCTACGAGCAGTACTTC
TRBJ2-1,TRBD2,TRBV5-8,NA,CASSIAGDYYNEQFF,TGTGCCAGCAGCATAGCGGGAGATTACTACAATGAGCAGTTCTTC
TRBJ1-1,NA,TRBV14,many,CASSQGPFFSDRKPNTEAFF,TGTGCCAGCAGCCAAGGTCCGTTTTTCTCGGACAGAAAACCGAACACTGAAGCTTTCTTT
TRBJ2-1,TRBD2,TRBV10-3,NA,CAISEVAGEEGEQFF,TGTGCCATCAGTGAAGTAGCGGGAGAAGAAGGTGAGCAGTTCTTC
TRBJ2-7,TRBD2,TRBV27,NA,CASSLSVAGVKSSYEQYF,TGTGCCAGCAGTTTAAGCGTAGCGGGAGTTAAAAGCTCCTACGAGCAGTACTTC
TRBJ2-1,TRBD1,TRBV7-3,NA,CASSRGQGEQFF,TGTGCCAGCAGCCGGGGACAGGGTGAGCAGTTCTTC
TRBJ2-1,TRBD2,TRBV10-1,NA,CASSESAGLARVLCNYNEQFF,TGCGCCAGCAGTGAGTCGGCGGGACTAGCGAGAGTATTGTGCAACTACAATGAGCAGTTCTTC
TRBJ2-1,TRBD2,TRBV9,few,CASSVRGLAANNEQFF,TGTGCCAGCAGCGTCCGGGGACTAGCGGCGAACAATGAGCAGTTCTTC
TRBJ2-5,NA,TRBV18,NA,CASSPGVQETQYF,TGTGCCAGCTCGCCAGGGGTCCAAGAGACCCAGTACTTC
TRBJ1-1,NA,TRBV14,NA,CASSQDRLSTEAFF,TGTGCCAGCAGCCAAGACAGGTTGAGCACTGAAGCTTTCTTT
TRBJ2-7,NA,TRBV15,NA,CTTSREGRAYEQYF,TGTACCACCAGCAGAGAGGGCAGGGCCTACGAGCAGTACTTC
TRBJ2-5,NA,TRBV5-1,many,CASSLVVAGQETQYF,TGCGCCAGCAGCTTGGTGGTAGCGGGACAGGAGACCCAGTACTTC
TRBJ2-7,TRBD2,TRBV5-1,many,CASSLGGLAAAGEQYF,TGCGCCAGCAGCTTGGGGGGACTAGCGGCCGCGGGCGAGCAGTACTTC
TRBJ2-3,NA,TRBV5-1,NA,CASRRGMSGTDTQYF,TGCGCCAGCCGGCGAGGGATGTCGGGGACAGATACGCAGTATTTT
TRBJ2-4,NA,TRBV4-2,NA,CASSGVGAAKNIQYF,TGTGCCAGCAGCGGAGTAGGAGCGGCCAAAAACATTCAGTACTTC
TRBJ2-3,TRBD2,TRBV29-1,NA,CSAESGVTDTQYF,TGCAGCGCCGAAAGCGGGGTAACAGATACGCAGTATTTT
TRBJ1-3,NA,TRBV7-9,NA,CASSLAGTAGNTIYF,TGTGCCAGCAGCTTAGCCGGGACGGCTGGAAACACCATATATTTT
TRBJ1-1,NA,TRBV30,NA,CAWSVGGTEAFF,TGTGCCTGGAGTGTGGGAGGCACTGAAGCTTTCTTT
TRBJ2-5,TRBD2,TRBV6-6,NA,CASSGTSEETQYF,TGTGCCAGCAGTGGGACTAGCGAGGAGACCCAGTACTTC
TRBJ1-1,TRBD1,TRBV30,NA,CAWESLGTGETFF,TGTGCCTGGGAGTCGTTAGGGACAGGCGAAACTTTCTTT
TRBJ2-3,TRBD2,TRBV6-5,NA,CASSLLAGGPADTQYF,TGTGCCAGCAGTTTACTAGCGGGAGGGCCGGCAGATACGCAGTATTTT
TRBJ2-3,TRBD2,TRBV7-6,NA,CASSLGYSGRVDTQYF,TGTGCCAGCAGCTTAGGGTATAGCGGGAGGGTAGATACGCAGTATTTT
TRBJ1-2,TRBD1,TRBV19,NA,CASSMETGLYYGYTF,TGTGCCAGTAGTATGGAGACAGGGCTATACTATGGCTACACCTTC
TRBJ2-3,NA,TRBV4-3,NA,CASSQGTRADTQYF,TGCGCCAGCAGCCAGGGTACCCGAGCAGATACGCAGTATTTT
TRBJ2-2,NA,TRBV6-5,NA,CASSWGYTGELFF,TGTGCCAGCAGTTGGGGATACACCGGGGAGCTGTTTTTT
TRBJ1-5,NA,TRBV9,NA,CASSEGDKTPQHF,TGTGCCAGCAGCGAGGGGGACAAGACGCCCCAGCATTTT